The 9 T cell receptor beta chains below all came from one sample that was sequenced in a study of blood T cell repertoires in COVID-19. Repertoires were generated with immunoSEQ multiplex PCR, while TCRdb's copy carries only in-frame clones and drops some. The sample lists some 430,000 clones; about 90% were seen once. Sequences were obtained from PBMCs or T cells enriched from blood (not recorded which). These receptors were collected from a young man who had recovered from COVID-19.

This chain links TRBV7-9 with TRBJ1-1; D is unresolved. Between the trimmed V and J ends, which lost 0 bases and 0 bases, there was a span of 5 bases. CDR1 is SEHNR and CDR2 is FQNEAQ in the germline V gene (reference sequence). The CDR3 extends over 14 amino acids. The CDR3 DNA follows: TGTGCCAGCAGCTTAGCCCGGGTGAACACTGAAGCTTTCTTT. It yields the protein CASSLARVNTEAFF.

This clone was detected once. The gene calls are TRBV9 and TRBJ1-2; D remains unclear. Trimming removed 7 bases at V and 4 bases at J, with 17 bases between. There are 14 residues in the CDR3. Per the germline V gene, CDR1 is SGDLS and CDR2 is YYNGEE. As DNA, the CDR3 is TGTGCCAGCTCGAGGGTGGACTCTTCCTATGGCTACACCTTC. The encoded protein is CASSRVDSSYGYTF.

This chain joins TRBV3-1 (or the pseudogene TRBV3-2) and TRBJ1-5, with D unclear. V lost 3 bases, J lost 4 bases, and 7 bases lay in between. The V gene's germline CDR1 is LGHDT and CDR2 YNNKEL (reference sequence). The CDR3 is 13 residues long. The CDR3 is CASSHGGNQPQHF. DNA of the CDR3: TGTGCCAGCAGCCACGGAGGGAATCAGCCCCAGCATTTT.

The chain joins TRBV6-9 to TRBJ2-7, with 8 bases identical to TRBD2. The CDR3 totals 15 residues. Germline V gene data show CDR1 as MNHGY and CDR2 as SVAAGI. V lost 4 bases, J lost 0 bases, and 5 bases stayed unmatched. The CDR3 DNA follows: TGTGCCAGCAGTTTCTTAGCGGGGCCCTCCTACGAGCAGTACTTC. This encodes CASSFLAGPSYEQYF.

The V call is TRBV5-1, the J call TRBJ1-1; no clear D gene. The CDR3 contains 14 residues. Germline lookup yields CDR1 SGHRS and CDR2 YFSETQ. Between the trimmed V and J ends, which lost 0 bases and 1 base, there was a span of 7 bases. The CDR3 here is CASSLVLGNTEAFF. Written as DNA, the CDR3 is TGCGCCAGCAGCTTGGTTCTAGGGAACACTGAAGCTTTCTTT.

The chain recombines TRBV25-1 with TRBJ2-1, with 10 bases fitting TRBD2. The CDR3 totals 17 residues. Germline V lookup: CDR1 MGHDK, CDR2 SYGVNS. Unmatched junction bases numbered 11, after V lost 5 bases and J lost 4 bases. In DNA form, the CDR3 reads TGTGCCAGCAGTTTTAACAAGGGACTAGCGACGTACAATGAGCAGTTCTTC. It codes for CASSFNKGLATYNEQFF.

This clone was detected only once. CDR3 residues: CASSLVGAGPQPQHF. The CDR3 DNA follows: TGTGCCAGCAGCTTGGTCGGCGCAGGGCCTCAGCCCCAGCATTTT. V usage is TRBV7-9 and J usage is TRBJ1-5; a weak D match, TRBD1 (5 bases). Trimming removed 3 bases at V and 6 bases at J, with 15 bases between. Germline V gene sequence: CDR1 SEHNR, CDR2 FQNEAQ (reference sequence). The CDR3 spans 15 residues.

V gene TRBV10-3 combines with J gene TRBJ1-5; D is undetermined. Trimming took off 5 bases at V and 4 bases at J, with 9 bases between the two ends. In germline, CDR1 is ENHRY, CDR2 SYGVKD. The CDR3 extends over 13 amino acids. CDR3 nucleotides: TGTGCCATCAGTCAGGCCACGAATCAGCCCCAGCATTTT. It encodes CAISQATNQPQHF.

The CDR3 sequence: CASSFAGTYGYTF. DNA of the CDR3: TGTGCCAGCAGTTTTGCGGGGACCTATGGCTACACCTTC. V usage is TRBV6-5 and J usage is TRBJ1-2; D possibly corresponds to TRBD1 (5 bases). The V end lost 4 bases, the J end lost 4 bases, and 10 bases lay between the germline ends. The CDR3 covers 13 residues. Per the germline V gene, CDR1 is MNHEY and CDR2 is SVGAGI.